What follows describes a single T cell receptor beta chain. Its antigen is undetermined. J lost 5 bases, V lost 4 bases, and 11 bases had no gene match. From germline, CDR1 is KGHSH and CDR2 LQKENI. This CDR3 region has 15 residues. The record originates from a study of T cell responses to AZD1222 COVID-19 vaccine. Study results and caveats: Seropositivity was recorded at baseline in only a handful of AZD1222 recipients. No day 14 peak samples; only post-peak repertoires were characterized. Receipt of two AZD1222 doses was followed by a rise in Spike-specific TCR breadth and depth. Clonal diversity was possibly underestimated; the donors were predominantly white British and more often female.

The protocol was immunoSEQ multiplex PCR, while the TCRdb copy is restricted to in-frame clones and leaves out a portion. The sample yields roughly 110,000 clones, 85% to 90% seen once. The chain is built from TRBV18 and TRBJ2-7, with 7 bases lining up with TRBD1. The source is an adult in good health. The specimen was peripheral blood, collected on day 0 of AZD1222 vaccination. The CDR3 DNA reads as TGTGCCAGCTCACTATCTATAGGGGGCCTCAACGAGCAGTACTTC. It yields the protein CASSLSIGGLNEQYF. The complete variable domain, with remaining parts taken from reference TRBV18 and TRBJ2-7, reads NAGVMQNPRHLVRRRGQEARLRCSPMKGHSHVYWYRQLPEEGLKFMVYLQKENIIDESGMPKERFSAEFPKEGPSILRIQQVVRGDSAAYFCASSLSIGGLNEQYFGPGTRLTVT.